The clone carrying this T cell receptor (beta chain) was recorded many times. The antigen remains unidentified. The data were taken from a study of beta chain features in type 1 diabetes. Sequencing targeted expressed TCRB transcripts, as all isolated RNA had been reverse transcribed. Here immunoSEQ multiplex PCR was the method, and the copy in TCRdb shows in-frame clones only, minus some. The table has about 150,000 clones, about 7.3% seen once; the top ten hold 0.5% to 0.65%. Findings and caveats of the study: Researchers reported that naive, central memory and Treg TCRB repertoires appeared more similar in patients than in healthy donors. People with Type 1 diabetes carried modestly yet significantly shorter TCRB CDR3s in all four CD4+ subsets.

Sequencing input: central memory CD4+ T cells from blood. The sequence came from a man between 18 and 29 years old in good health.

CDR3 bases: TGCAGCGCAGATCCCGGGGGGAAAGAGACCCAGTACTTC. As protein: CSADPGGKETQYF. The chain couples TRBV29-1 to TRBJ2-5; 7 nucleotides align to TRBD2. V shed 7 bases, J shed 3 bases, and the junction held 8 bases outside the gene matches. The CDR3 extends over 13 amino acids. CDR1 SQVTM and CDR2 ANQGSEA come from the germline V gene.